The T cell receptor beta chain under discussion was sequenced for a study of blood T cell repertoires in COVID-19. Background on the study: COVID-19 samples from acute and convalescent phases originated in the United States, Italy and Spain.

The Seattle patients joined while their infection was active and were tracked longitudinally afterward. The CDR3 has 16 residues. The V and J ends lost 5 bases and 1 base, in that order; junction bases with no gene match: 7. Germline CDR1 is LNHDA and CDR2 is SQIVND (reference sequence). As handled by the study authors: Scientists estimated how many nucleated cells there were by amplifying reference gene primers. Some clones are missing from TCRdb's copy, which holds only in-frame ones; the method was immunoSEQ multiplex PCR. The V and J calls and clone size come from that table; D and trimming were worked out from the DNA. There are about 300,000 clones in the sample; approximately 89% occur only once, and 2.2% lies in the top ten.

The J gene is TRBJ2-5, the V gene TRBV19; 10 nucleotides agree with TRBD2. The sample was peripheral blood. The TCR originated in a woman aged 25 to 39 with COVID-19, enrolled during active disease. The CDR3 loop is CASSSGLAAVQETQYF. The DNA of the CDR3 is TGTGCCAGTAGTTCCGGACTAGCGGCTGTCCAAGAGACCCAGTACTTC.